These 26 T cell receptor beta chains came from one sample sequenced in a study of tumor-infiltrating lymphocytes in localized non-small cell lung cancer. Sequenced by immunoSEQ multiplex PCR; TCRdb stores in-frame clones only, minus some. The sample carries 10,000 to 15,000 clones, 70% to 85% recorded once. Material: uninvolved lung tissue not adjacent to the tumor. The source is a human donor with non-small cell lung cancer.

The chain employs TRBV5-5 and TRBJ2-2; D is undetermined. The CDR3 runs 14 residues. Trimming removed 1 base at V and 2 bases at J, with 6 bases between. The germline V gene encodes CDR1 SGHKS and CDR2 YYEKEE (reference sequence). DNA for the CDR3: TGTGCCAGCAGCTTGCTACACAACACCGGGGAGCTGTTTTTT. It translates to CASSLLHNTGELFF.

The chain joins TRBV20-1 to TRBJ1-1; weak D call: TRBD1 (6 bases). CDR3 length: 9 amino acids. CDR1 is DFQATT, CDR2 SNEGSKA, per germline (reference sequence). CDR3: CTGARGAFF. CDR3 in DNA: TGCACAGGGGCCCGGGGAGCTTTCTTT.

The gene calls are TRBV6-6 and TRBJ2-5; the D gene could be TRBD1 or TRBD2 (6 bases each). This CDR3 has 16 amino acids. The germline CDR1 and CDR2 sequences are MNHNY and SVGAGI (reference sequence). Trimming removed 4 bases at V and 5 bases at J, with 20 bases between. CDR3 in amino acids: CASSSTRGGPRETQYF. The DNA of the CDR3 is TGTGCCAGCAGTTCCACCAGGGGAGGACCGCGGGAGACCCAGTACTTC.

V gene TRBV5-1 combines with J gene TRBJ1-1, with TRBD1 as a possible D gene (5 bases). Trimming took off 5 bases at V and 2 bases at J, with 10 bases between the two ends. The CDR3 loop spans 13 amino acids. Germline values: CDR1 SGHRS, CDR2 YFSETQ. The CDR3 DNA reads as TGCGCCAGCAGGTCAGGGCGAAACACTGAAGCTTTCTTT. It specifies CASRSGRNTEAFF.

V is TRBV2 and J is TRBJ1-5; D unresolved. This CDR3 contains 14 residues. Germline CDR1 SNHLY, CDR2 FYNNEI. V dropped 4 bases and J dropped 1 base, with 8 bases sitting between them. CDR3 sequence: CASSVMRSNQPQHF. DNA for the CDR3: TGTGCCAGCAGTGTTATGAGAAGCAATCAGCCCCAGCATTTT.

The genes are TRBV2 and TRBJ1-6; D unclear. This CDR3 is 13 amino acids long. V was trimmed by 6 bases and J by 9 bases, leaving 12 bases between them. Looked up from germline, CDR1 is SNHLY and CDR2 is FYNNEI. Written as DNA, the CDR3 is TGTGCCAGCAGAAGGGTAGCAAGTTCACCCCTCCACTTT. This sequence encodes CASRRVASSPLHF.

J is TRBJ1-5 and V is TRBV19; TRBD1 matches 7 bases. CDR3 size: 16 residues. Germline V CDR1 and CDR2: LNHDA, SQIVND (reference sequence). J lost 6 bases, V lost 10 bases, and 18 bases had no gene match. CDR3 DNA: TGTGCCACCACGAATGGGGGAGGGGGCTATATTCAGCCCCAGCATTTT. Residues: CATTNGGGGYIQPQHF. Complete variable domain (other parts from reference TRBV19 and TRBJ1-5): DGGITQSPKYLFRKEGQNVTLSCEQNLNHDAMYWYRQDPGQGLRLIYYSQIVNDFQKGDIAEGYSVSREKKESFPLTVTSAQKNPTAFYLCATTNGGGGYIQPQHFGDGTRLSIL.

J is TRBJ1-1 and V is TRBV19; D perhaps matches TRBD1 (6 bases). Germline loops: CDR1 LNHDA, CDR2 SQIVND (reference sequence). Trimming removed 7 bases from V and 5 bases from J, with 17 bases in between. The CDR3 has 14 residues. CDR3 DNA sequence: TGTGCCAGTATCGCGGACAGCCGCTTTACTGAAGCTTTCTTT. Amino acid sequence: CASIADSRFTEAFF.

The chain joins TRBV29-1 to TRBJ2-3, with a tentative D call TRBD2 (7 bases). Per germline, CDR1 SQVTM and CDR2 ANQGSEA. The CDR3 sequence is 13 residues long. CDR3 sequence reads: CSGGGALRDTQYF. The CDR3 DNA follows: TGCAGTGGAGGGGGGGCGCTGAGGGATACGCAGTATTTT.

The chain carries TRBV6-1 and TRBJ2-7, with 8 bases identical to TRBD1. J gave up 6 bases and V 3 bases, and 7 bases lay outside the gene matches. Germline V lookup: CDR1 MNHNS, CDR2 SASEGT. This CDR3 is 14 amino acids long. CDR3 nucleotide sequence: TGTGCCAGCAGTGAGGACAGGGTTCGGGTCGAGCAGTACTTC. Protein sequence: CASSEDRVRVEQYF.

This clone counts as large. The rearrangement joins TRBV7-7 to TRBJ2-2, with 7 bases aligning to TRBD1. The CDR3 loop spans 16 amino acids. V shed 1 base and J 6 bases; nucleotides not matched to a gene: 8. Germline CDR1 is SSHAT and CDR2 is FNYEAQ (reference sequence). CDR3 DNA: TGTGCCAGCAGCTTAGTGGCAGGGGGAGAGGCCGGGGAGCTGTTTTTT. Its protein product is CASSLVAGGEAGELFF.

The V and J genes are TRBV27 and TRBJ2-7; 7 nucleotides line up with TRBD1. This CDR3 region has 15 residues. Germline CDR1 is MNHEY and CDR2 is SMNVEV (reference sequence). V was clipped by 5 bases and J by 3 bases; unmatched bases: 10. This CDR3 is CASSGPGTVGYEQYF. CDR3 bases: TGTGCCAGCAGTGGACCGGGGACAGTTGGCTACGAGCAGTACTTC.

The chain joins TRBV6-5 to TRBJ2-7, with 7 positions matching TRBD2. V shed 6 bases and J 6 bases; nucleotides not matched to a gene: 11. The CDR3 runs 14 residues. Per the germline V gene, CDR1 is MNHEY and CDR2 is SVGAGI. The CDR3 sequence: CASRREQRGGEQYF. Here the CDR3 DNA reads TGTGCCAGCAGGCGGGAACAGCGGGGAGGCGAGCAGTACTTC.

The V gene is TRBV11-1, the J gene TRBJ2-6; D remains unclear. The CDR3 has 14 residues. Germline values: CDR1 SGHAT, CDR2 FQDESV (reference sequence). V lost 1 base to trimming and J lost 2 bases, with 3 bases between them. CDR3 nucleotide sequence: TGTGCCAGCAGCTTAGTCCCTGGGGCCAACGTCCTGACTTTC. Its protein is CASSLVPGANVLTF.

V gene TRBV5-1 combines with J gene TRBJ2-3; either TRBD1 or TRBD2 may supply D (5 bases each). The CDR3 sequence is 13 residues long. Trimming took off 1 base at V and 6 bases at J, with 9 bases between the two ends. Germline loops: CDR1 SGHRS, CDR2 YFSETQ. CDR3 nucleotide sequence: TGCGCCAGCAGCTTGCGGGACGGGGATACGCAGTATTTT. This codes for CASSLRDGDTQYF.

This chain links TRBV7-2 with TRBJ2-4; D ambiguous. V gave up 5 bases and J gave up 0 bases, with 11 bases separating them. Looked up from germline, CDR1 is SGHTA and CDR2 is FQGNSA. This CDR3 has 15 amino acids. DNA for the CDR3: TGTGCCAGCAGCCCTACGGCAGCAGCCAAAAACATTCAGTACTTC. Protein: CASSPTAAAKNIQYF.

CDR3: CASSYSEGREKLFF. The CDR3 DNA reads TGTGCCAGCAGTTACTCAGAAGGGAGGGAAAAACTGTTTTTT. The gene calls are TRBV6-6 and TRBJ1-4; D remains ambiguous. This CDR3 spans 14 amino acids. Germline V CDR1 and CDR2: MNHNY, SVGAGI (reference sequence). V was clipped by 0 bases and J by 8 bases, with 10 bases between them.

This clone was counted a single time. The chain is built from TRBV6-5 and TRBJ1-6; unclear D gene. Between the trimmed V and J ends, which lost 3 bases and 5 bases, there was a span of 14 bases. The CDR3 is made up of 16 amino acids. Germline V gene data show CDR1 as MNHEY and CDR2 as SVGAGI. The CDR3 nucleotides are TGTGCCAGCAGTTATGAGGGAAAGACTCATAATTCACCCCTCCACTTT. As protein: CASSYEGKTHNSPLHF.

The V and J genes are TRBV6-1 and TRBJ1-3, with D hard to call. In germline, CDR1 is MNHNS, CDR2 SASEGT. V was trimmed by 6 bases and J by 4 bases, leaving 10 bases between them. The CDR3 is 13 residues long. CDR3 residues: CASRAEVGNTIYF. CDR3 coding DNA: TGTGCCAGCAGGGCCGAAGTCGGAAACACCATATATTTT.

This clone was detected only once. CDR3 sequence: CSIIQGGLLTNTEAFF. In nucleotides, the CDR3 is TGCAGCATTATACAGGGAGGGCTCCTAACGAACACTGAAGCTTTCTTT. V and J are TRBV29-1 and TRBJ1-1; D might be TRBD1 (6 bases). Trimming pared 8 bases from V and 1 base from J, leaving 23 bases between. This CDR3 region has 16 residues. Germline V lookup: CDR1 SQVTM, CDR2 ANQGSEA.

The CDR3 reads CASSQDRQAKLFF. DNA of the CDR3: TGTGCCAGCAGCCAGGATCGACAGGCGAAACTGTTTTTT. The chain uses TRBV7-2 and TRBJ1-4; a possible D gene is TRBD1 (6 bases). There are 13 residues in the CDR3. The V gene's germline CDR1 is SGHTA and CDR2 FQGNSA. The V and J ends lost 5 bases and 11 bases respectively, with 15 bases between them.

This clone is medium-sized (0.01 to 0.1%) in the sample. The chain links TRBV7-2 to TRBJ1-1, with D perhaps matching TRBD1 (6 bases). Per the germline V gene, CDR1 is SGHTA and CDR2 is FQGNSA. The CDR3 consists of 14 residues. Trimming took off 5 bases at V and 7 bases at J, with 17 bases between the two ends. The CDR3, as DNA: TGTGCCAGCAGCCCTACCGGACAGATCCGTGAAGCTTTCTTT. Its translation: CASSPTGQIREAFF.

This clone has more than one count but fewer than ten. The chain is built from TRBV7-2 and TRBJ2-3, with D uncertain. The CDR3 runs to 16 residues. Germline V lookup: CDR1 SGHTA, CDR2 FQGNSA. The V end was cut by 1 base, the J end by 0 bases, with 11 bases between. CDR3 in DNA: TGTGCCAGCAGCTTAGTCTTTGGATCTAGCACAGATACGCAGTATTTT. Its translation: CASSLVFGSSTDTQYF. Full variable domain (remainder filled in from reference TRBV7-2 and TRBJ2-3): GAGVSQSPSNKVTEKGKDVELRCDPISGHTALYWYRQSLGQGLEFLIYFQGNSAPDKSGLPSDRFSAERTGGSVSTLTIQRTQQEDSAVYLCASSLVFGSSTDTQYFGPGTRLTVL.

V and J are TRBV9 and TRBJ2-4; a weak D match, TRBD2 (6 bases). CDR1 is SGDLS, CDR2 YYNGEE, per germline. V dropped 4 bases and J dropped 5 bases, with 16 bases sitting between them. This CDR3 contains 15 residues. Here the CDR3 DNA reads TGTGCCAGCAGCCCGGAGACAGCGGGCCAAAACATTCAGTACTTC. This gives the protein CASSPETAGQNIQYF.

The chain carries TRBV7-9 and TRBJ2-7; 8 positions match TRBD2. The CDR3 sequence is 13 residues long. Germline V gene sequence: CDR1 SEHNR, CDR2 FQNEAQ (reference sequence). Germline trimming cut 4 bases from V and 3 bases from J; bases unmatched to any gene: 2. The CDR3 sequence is CASSYAGGYEQYF. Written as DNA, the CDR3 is TGTGCCAGCAGCTATGCGGGGGGCTACGAGCAGTACTTC.

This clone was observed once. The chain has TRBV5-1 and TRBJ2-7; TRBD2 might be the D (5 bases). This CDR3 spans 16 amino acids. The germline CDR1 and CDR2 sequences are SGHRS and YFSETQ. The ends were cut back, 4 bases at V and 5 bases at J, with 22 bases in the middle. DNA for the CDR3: TGCGCCAGCAGCCTGTTGAATTCCGACCGAGGGAACGAGCAGTACTTC. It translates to CASSLLNSDRGNEQYF.